These 32 T cell receptor beta chains were sequenced from one sample in a study of beta chain features in type 1 diabetes (dated by TCRdb to about 2018). The library was built by means of the immunoSEQ multiplex PCR assay. The High Capacity cDNA Reverse Transcription Kit was used to reverse transcribe all of the isolated RNA, meaning that expressed TCRB transcripts were what got sequenced. TCRdb limited this immuneACCESS table to in-frame rearrangements with V and J called. A share of clones is missing; checked studies link under half to unresolved V genes, and the rest is unexplained. Present in this sample are more than 350,000 clones, 9.5% to 12% of which were seen just once. Of the sample, 0.045% to 0.05% falls within the top ten clones. The sample was naive CD4+ T cells from blood. Taken with the paper, the label for cell subset or site translates to: true naive CD4+ T cells. The receptors originated from a woman aged 18-35 years in good health.

CDR3 coding DNA: TGTGCCAGCAGCTTTAACAGGGGCCACAATCAGCCCCAGCATTTT. It yields the protein CASSFNRGHNQPQHF. The chain is built from TRBV7-2 and TRBJ1-5; 7 positions match TRBD1. The ends lost 3 bases at V and 3 bases at J; junction bases unmatched: 5. Per germline, CDR1 SGHTA and CDR2 FQGNSA. CDR3 length: 15 amino acids. The complete variable domain, with remaining parts taken from reference TRBV7-2 and TRBJ1-5, reads GAGVSQSPSNKVTEKGKDVELRCDPISGHTALYWYRQSLGQGLEFLIYFQGNSAPDKSGLPSDRFSAERTGGSVSTLTIQRTQQEDSAVYLCASSFNRGHNQPQHFGDGTRLSIL.

This clone showed up just a few times. CDR3 protein: CAIRDPGRVTDTQYF. In nucleotides, the CDR3 is TGTGCCATCAGGGACCCGGGTCGGGTGACAGATACGCAGTATTTT. The chain carries TRBV10-3 and TRBJ2-3; no definite D call. CDR3 size: 15 residues. Germline CDR1 is ENHRY and CDR2 is SYGVKD. Trimming cost V 6 bases and J 3 bases, with 16 bases left between them.

This clone has just a few counts. This chain connects TRBV5-6 to TRBJ1-2; TRBD1 aligns across 10 bases. Trimming removed 0 bases from V and 3 bases from J; junction bases left unmatched: 8. Germline assignment: CDR1 SGHDT and CDR2 YYEEEE. The CDR3 contains 17 residues. This chain's CDR3 is CASSLASLGTGDYGYTF. The CDR3 nucleotides are TGTGCCAGCAGCTTGGCTAGCCTCGGGACAGGGGACTATGGCTACACCTTC.

This clone has only a few counts. The chain combines TRBV10-3 with TRBJ2-5; maybe TRBD1 (5 bases). CDR1 is ENHRY and CDR2 is SYGVKD in the germline V gene. Trimming shortened V by 6 bases and J by 5 bases, and 10 bases separated the two germline ends. The CDR3 totals 12 residues. The CDR3 spells CAISTRAETQYF. The CDR3 DNA is TGTGCCATCAGCACCAGGGCGGAGACCCAGTACTTC.

The chain joins TRBV9 to TRBJ2-3; tentatively, D is TRBD1 or TRBD2 (7 bases each). The V gene's germline CDR1 is SGDLS and CDR2 YYNGEE. The CDR3 totals 17 residues. V gave up 0 bases and J gave up 1 base, with 15 bases separating them. The CDR3 DNA follows: TGTGCCAGCAGCGTAGCGAGCCCAGGGGGGGGCACAGATACGCAGTATTTT. Protein: CASSVASPGGGTDTQYF.

This clone was observed a handful of times. The chain joins TRBV28 to TRBJ2-7, with D perhaps matching TRBD1 (5 bases). In germline, CDR1 is MDHEN, CDR2 SYDVKM. CDR3 size: 13 residues. V was cut by 6 bases and J by 6 bases, with 15 bases left in between. The CDR3 spells CASSLSRRGEQYV. DNA of the CDR3: TGTGCCAGCAGCCTCAGCAGAAGGGGCGAGCAGTACGTC.

The rearrangement links TRBV5-1 to TRBJ1-2, with 7 bases lining up with TRBD1. Germline assignment: CDR1 SGHRS and CDR2 YFSETQ. CDR3 length: 13 amino acids. V shed 0 bases, J shed 8 bases, and the junction held 4 bases outside the gene matches. CDR3 region: CASSLETGHGYTF. For the CDR3, the DNA is TGCGCCAGCAGCTTGGAGACAGGGCACGGCTACACCTTC.

This chain links TRBV5-1 with TRBJ2-7; D might be TRBD1 (5 bases). CDR1 SGHRS and CDR2 YFSETQ come from the germline V gene. The CDR3 extends over 13 amino acids. V was clipped by 4 bases and J by 5 bases, with 13 bases between them. The CDR3 sequence: CASSPPGNHEQYV. CDR3 DNA sequence: TGCGCCAGCAGCCCGCCAGGGAACCACGAGCAGTACGTC.

The chain carries TRBV2 and TRBJ2-7; D not resolved. CDR1 SNHLY and CDR2 FYNNEI come from the germline V gene. CDR3 size: 11 residues. Trimming shortened V by 10 bases and J by 4 bases, and 11 bases separated the two germline ends. DNA of the CDR3: TGTGCCACCAAAACCAGTTACGAGCAGTACGTC. Translated, it gives CATKTSYEQYV.

This clone was recorded a few times. The chain is built from TRBV7-2 and TRBJ2-1; 7 nucleotides line up with TRBD2. Germline loops: CDR1 SGHTA, CDR2 FQGNSA. The CDR3 sequence is 14 residues long. J gave up 9 bases and V 5 bases, and 10 bases lay outside the gene matches. The CDR3 protein is CASSPITSEREQFF. CDR3 in DNA: TGTGCCAGCAGCCCCATAACTAGCGAGCGTGAGCAGTTCTTC.

This clone was observed a few times. The V gene is TRBV15, the J gene TRBJ2-3; perhaps TRBD2 as D (7 bases). This CDR3 comprises 17 residues. Looked up from germline, CDR1 is LNHNV and CDR2 is YYDKDF (reference sequence). Trimming took 0 bases from V and 2 from J, leaving 15 bases between them. CDR3 in DNA: TGTGCCACCAGCAGAGAACCCGGGGAGGGGGACACAGATACGCAGTATTTT. It yields the protein CATSREPGEGDTDTQYF. The full variable domain, its missing parts supplied by reference TRBV15 and TRBJ2-3, is DAMVIQNPRYQVTQFGKPVTLSCSQTLNHNVMYWYQQKSSQAPKLLFHYYDKDFNNEADTPDNFQSRRPNTSFCFLDIRSPGLGDTAMYLCATSREPGEGDTDTQYFGPGTRLTVL.

This clone came up a few times. The chain joins TRBV7-2 to TRBJ2-5; perhaps TRBD1 as D (5 bases). This CDR3 is 12 amino acids long. V was cut by 1 base and J by 9 bases, with 9 bases left in between. Germline lookup yields CDR1 SGHTA and CDR2 FQGNSA. This CDR3 reads CASSLGTRAQYF. In nucleotides, the CDR3 is TGTGCCAGCAGCTTAGGGACAAGAGCCCAGTACTTC.

This clone appeared a few times. The chain recombines TRBV5-4 with TRBJ2-1; the D gene is possibly TRBD2 (5 bases). Germline CDR1 and CDR2: SGHNT and YYREEE (reference sequence). The CDR3 is 15 residues long. Trimming took 2 bases from V and 1 from J, leaving 10 bases between them. DNA of the CDR3: TGTGCCAGCAGCTTACCGGGAACATCCTACAATGAGCAGTTCTTC. Translated, it gives CASSLPGTSYNEQFF.

V and J are TRBV19 and TRBJ1-3, with D perhaps TRBD1 (5 bases). V lost 3 bases, J lost 4 bases, and 7 bases lay in between. Germline loops: CDR1 LNHDA, CDR2 SQIVND (reference sequence). The CDR3 covers 13 residues. CDR3 nucleotides: TGTGCCAGTAGTATGAACAGGGGAAACACCATATATTTT. Its translation: CASSMNRGNTIYF.

This clone was detected only a few times. Written as DNA, the CDR3 is TGTGCCAGTAGTAGACCCGGGTCCTATGGCTACACCTTC. Its protein is CASSRPGSYGYTF. This chain connects TRBV19 to TRBJ1-2; D gene unclear. V gave up 4 bases and J gave up 4 bases, with 10 bases separating them. Germline CDR1 and CDR2: LNHDA and SQIVND (reference sequence). The CDR3 is 13 amino acids. The full variable domain, with the rest looked up from reference TRBV19 and TRBJ1-2, is DGGITQSPKYLFRKEGQNVTLSCEQNLNHDAMYWYRQDPGQGLRLIYYSQIVNDFQKGDIAEGYSVSREKKESFPLTVTSAQKNPTAFYLCASSRPGSYGYTFGSGTRLTVV.

The table lists this clone with a few counts. The chain couples TRBV2 to TRBJ1-1; TRBD1 matches 8 bases. The CDR3 consists of 12 residues. In germline, CDR1 is SNHLY, CDR2 FYNNEI. The V segment lost 3 bases and the J segment 11 bases; nucleotides outside the gene matches: 5. DNA of the CDR3: TGTGCCAGCAGTGATTCGGACAGGGTCGCTTTCTTT. It is translated as CASSDSDRVAFF.

The CDR3 spells CASSPRLAGANVLTF. The CDR3 nucleotides read TGTGCCAGCAGCCCCCGCCTTGCTGGGGCCAACGTCCTGACTTTC. The chain uses TRBV7-3 and TRBJ2-6; D remains ambiguous. The CDR3 is 15 residues long. Trimming left V 5 bases short and J 2 bases short, with 10 bases between. CDR1 is SGHTA and CDR2 is FQGTGA in the germline V gene.

This clone showed up just a few times. The gene calls are TRBV7-9 and TRBJ2-4; D uncertain. This CDR3 is built from 14 residues. V shed 5 bases and J shed 1 base, with 9 bases lying between them. CDR1 and CDR2 from the germline V gene are SEHNR and FQNEAQ (reference sequence). The CDR3 nucleotides are TGTGCCAGCAGCCCGGGTCAGGCCAAAAACATTCAGTACTTC. Translation gives CASSPGQAKNIQYF. Complete variable domain (other parts from reference TRBV7-9 and TRBJ2-4): DTGVSQNPRHKITKRGQNVTFRCDPISEHNRLYWYRQTLGQGPEFLTYFQNEAQLEKSRLLSDRFSAERPKGSFSTLEIQRTEQGDSAMYLCASSPGQAKNIQYFGAGTRLSVL.

This clone was detected ten times or more. The rearrangement uses TRBV5-1 and TRBJ2-1; D unresolved. V was trimmed by 7 bases and J by 8 bases, leaving 10 bases between them. This CDR3 is built from 11 residues. CDR1 SGHRS and CDR2 YFSETQ come from the germline V gene. CDR3 coding DNA: TGCGCCAGCGCAAGAGAGGATGAGCAGTTCTTC. Protein sequence: CASAREDEQFF.

V gene TRBV18 combines with J gene TRBJ2-7; possible D gene TRBD2, 6 bases. The CDR3 spans 14 residues. Germline assignment: CDR1 KGHSH and CDR2 LQKENI. Deletions cut 2 bases from V and 2 bases from J, with 10 bases between. The CDR3 loop reads CASSPGLAPYEQYV. The CDR3 DNA reads as TGTGCCAGCTCACCAGGGCTAGCGCCCTACGAGCAGTACGTC.

This clone was observed a few times. The rearrangement uses TRBV5-1 and TRBJ1-1, with 7 bases that match TRBD1. This CDR3 is 13 amino acids long. CDR1 is SGHRS and CDR2 is YFSETQ in the germline V gene. J was trimmed by 11 bases and V by 4 bases; bases with no gene match: 11. CDR3 coding DNA: TGCGCCAGCAGCATAGACAGGGAGCGCCCTGCTTTCTTT. Its protein is CASSIDRERPAFF. Full variable domain (outside the CDR3, taken from reference TRBV5-1 and TRBJ1-1): KAGVTQTPRYLIKTRGQQVTLSCSPISGHRSVSWYQQTPGQGLQFLFEYFSETQRNKGNFPGRFSGRQFSNSRSEMNVSTLELGDSALYLCASSIDRERPAFFGQGTRLTVV.

V is TRBV7-2 and J is TRBJ2-7; D remains unclear. This CDR3 spans 14 amino acids. V lost 2 bases, J lost 7 bases, and 15 bases lay in between. Germline lookup yields CDR1 SGHTA and CDR2 FQGNSA. The CDR3 sequence: CASSLLPRLGEQYF. CDR3 sequence (DNA): TGTGCCAGCAGCTTACTACCCAGATTGGGGGAGCAGTACTTC.

The chain has TRBV4-3 and TRBJ1-6, with a tentative D call TRBD1 (6 bases). V was pared by 0 bases and J by 8 bases, with 17 bases between. The CDR3 extends over 17 amino acids. CDR1 and CDR2 (germline): LGHNA, YSLEER. The CDR3 region is CASSQDVRTRGDSPLHF. CDR3 in DNA: TGCGCCAGCAGCCAAGATGTGCGGACCAGGGGAGATTCACCCCTCCACTTT.

This clone was counted a few times. This chain joins TRBV9 and TRBJ2-7; D uncertain. Looked up from germline, CDR1 is SGDLS and CDR2 is YYNGEE. V was cut by 4 bases and J by 2 bases, with 16 bases left in between. CDR3 length: 15 residues. The CDR3 bases are TGTGCCAGCAGCCACCGACGGACGTACCCCTACGAGCAGTACGTC. Encoded protein: CASSHRRTYPYEQYV.

This clone came up a few times. The chain uses TRBV4-1 and TRBJ1-6; 8 bases line up with TRBD1. Germline lookup yields CDR1 MGHRA and CDR2 YSYEKL. After removal of 3 bases from V and 16 bases from J, the junction contained 5 bases not matched to a gene. The CDR3 sequence is 12 residues long. The CDR3 spells CASSHTRDRLHF. CDR3 DNA: TGCGCCAGCAGCCACACCCGGGACAGGCTCCACTTT.

This chain uses TRBV5-1 with TRBJ2-5; 9 positions match TRBD1. The CDR3 runs 17 residues. Unmatched junction bases numbered 12, after V lost 2 bases and J lost 4 bases. The germline V gene encodes CDR1 SGHRS and CDR2 YFSETQ. DNA of the CDR3: TGCGCCAGCAGCTTTATGTCGGGACAGGGCTTAGGAGAGACCCAGTACTTC. This sequence encodes CASSFMSGQGLGETQYF. The full variable domain, completed using reference TRBV5-1 and TRBJ2-5, is KAGVTQTPRYLIKTRGQQVTLSCSPISGHRSVSWYQQTPGQGLQFLFEYFSETQRNKGNFPGRFSGRQFSNSRSEMNVSTLELGDSALYLCASSFMSGQGLGETQYFGPGTRLLVL.

This rearrangement joins TRBV7-3 to TRBJ2-2; maybe TRBD2 (6 bases). The V gene's germline CDR1 is SGHTA and CDR2 FQGTGA. V dropped 3 bases and J dropped 5 bases, with 10 bases sitting between them. The CDR3 length is 14 residues. The CDR3 DNA follows: TGTGCCAGCAGCTTCGCGGGGTATACCGGGGAGCTGTTTTTT. As protein: CASSFAGYTGELFF.

This clone was recorded a few times. The gene calls are TRBV30 and TRBJ2-4; D is perhaps TRBD1 (6 bases). The V end lost 3 bases, the J end lost 6 bases, and 12 bases lay between the germline ends. From germline, CDR1 is GTSNPN and CDR2 SVGIG (reference sequence). The CDR3 loop spans 13 amino acids. The CDR3 here is CAWRAPGANIQYF. CDR3 bases: TGTGCCTGGAGGGCCCCAGGGGCAAACATTCAGTACTTC.

This clone appeared a few times. The chain recombines TRBV15 with TRBJ2-6, with 8 positions matching TRBD1. With V trimmed by 6 bases and J by 2 bases, 6 bases remained unmatched. The CDR3 covers 16 residues. CDR1 and CDR2 from the germline V gene are LNHNV and YYDKDF (reference sequence). The CDR3, as DNA: TGTGCCACCAGTATCGCCAGGGGGCCTGGGGCCAACGTCCTGACTTTC. This sequence encodes CATSIARGPGANVLTF.

V gene TRBV2 combines with J gene TRBJ2-1, with D perhaps TRBD2 (5 bases). The CDR3 is made up of 15 amino acids. Trimming took off 2 bases at V and 0 bases at J, with 8 bases between the two ends. Germline V CDR1 and CDR2: SNHLY, FYNNEI. The chain's CDR3 is CASSEWGVSYNEQFF. As DNA, the CDR3 is TGTGCCAGCAGTGAATGGGGAGTCTCCTACAATGAGCAGTTCTTC.

This chain connects TRBV18 to TRBJ2-5; D is perhaps TRBD1 (5 bases). CDR3 length: 15 amino acids. V lost 1 base and J lost 3, with 12 bases in between. Per germline, CDR1 KGHSH and CDR2 LQKENI. This CDR3 reads CASSPRTPPEETQYF. DNA for the CDR3: TGTGCCAGCTCACCACGGACACCCCCGGAAGAGACCCAGTACTTC.

This clone has a handful of counts. This clone may be a read error of a much larger clone one base away. This sample includes further DNA sequences coding for the same CDR3. The chain links TRBV7-2 to TRBJ2-3; D is ambiguous. This CDR3 spans 12 amino acids. Looked up from germline, CDR1 is SGHTA and CDR2 is FQGNSA. V shed 5 bases and J shed 1 base, with 4 bases lying between them. The CDR3 loop is CASSPRTDTQYF. The CDR3 DNA sequence: TGTGCCAGCAGCCCCCGCACAGATACGCAGTATTTT.